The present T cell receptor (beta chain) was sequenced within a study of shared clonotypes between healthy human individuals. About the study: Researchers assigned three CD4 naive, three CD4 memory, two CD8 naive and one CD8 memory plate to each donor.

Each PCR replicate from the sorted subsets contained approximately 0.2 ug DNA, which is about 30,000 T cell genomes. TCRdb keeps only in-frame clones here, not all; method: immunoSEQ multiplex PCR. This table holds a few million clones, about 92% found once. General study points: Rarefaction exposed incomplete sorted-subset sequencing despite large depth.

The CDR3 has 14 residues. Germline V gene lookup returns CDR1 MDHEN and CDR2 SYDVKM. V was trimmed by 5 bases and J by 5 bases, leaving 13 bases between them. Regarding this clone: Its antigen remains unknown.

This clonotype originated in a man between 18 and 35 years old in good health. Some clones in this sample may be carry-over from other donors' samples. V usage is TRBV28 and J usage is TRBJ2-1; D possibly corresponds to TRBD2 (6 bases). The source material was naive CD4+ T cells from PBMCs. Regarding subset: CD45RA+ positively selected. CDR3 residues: CASSSGPVNNEQFF. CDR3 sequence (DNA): TGTGCCAGCAGTAGCGGGCCCGTCAACAATGAGCAGTTCTTC.